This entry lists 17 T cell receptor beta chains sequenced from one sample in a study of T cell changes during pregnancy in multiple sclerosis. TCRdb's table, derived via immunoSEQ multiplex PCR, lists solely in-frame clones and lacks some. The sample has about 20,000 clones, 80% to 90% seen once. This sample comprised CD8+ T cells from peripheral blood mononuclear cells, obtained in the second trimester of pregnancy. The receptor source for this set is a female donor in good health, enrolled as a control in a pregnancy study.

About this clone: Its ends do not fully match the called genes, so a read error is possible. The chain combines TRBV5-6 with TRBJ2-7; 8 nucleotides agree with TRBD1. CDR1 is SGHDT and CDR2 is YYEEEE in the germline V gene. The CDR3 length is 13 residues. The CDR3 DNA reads TGTGCCAGCAGCTTGGGAACAATGGGACAGGAGTTCTTC. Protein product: CASSLGTMGQEFF.

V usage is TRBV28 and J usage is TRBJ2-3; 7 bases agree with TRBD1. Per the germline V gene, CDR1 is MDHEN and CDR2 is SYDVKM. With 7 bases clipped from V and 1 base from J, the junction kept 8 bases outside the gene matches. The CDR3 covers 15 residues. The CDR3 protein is CASTPGQQRTDTQYF. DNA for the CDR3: TGTGCCAGCACCCCGGGACAGCAGCGCACAGATACGCAGTATTTT.

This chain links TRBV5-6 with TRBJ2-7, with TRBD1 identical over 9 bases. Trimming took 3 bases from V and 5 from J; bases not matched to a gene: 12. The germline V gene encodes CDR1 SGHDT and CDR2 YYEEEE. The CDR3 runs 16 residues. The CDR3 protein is CASSSIQGAPFDEQYF. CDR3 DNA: TGTGCCAGCAGCTCAATACAGGGGGCTCCATTTGACGAGCAGTACTTC.

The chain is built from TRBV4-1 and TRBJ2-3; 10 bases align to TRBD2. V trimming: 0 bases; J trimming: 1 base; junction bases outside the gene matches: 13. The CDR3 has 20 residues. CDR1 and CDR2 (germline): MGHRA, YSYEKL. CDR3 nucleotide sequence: TGCGCCAGCAGCCAAGAATGGACTAGCGGCTTATCGTTAGGCACAGATACGCAGTATTTT. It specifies CASSQEWTSGLSLGTDTQYF.

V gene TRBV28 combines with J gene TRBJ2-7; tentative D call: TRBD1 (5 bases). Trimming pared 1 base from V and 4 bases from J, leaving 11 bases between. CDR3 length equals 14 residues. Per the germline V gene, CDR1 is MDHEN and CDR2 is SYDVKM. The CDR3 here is CASSLLGRGYEQYF. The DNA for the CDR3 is TGTGCCAGCAGTTTATTGGGGCGCGGATACGAGCAGTACTTC.

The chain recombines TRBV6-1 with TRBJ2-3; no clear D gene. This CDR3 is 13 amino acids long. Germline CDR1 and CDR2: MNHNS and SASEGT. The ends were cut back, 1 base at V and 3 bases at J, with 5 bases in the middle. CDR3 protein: CASSEDTTDTQYF. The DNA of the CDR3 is TGTGCCAGCAGTGAAGACACGACAGATACGCAGTATTTT.

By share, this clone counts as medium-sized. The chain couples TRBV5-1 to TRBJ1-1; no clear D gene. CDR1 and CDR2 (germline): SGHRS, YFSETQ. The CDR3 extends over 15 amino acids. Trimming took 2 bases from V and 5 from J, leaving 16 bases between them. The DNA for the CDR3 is TGCGCCAGCAGCTTCGGGAGGGCTTCGGAAACTGAAGCTTTCTTT. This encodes CASSFGRASETEAFF.

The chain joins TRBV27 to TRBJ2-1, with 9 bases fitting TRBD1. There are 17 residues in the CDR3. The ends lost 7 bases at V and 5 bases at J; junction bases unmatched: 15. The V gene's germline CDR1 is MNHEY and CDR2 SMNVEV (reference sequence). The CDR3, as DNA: TGTGCCAGCACCTCACGGACAGGGGCGGACAGTCACAATGAGCAGTTCTTC. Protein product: CASTSRTGADSHNEQFF.

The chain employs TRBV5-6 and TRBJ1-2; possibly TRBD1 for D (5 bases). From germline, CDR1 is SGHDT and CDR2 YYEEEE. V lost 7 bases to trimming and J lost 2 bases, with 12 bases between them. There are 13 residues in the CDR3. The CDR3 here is CASGAGGNYGYTF. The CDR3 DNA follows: TGTGCCAGCGGAGCGGGGGGGAACTATGGCTACACCTTC.

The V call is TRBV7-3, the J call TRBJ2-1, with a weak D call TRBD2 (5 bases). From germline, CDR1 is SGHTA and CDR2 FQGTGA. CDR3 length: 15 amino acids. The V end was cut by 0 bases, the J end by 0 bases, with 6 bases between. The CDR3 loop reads CASSLTGSSYNEQFF. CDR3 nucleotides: TGTGCCAGCAGCTTAACAGGGAGCTCCTACAATGAGCAGTTCTTC.

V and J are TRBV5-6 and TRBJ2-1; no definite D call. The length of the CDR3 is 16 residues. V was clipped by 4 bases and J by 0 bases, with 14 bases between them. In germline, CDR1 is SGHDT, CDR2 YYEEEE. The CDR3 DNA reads TGTGCCAGCAGCCCAACTTGGTTGAGCTCCTACAATGAGCAGTTCTTC. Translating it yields CASSPTWLSSYNEQFF.

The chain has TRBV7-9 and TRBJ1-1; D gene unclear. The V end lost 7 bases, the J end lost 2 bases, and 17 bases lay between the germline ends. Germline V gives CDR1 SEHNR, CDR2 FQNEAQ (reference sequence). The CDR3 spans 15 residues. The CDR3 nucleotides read TGTGCCAGCACCCCCTCAGGTCAGCTAAACACTGAAGCTTTCTTT. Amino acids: CASTPSGQLNTEAFF.

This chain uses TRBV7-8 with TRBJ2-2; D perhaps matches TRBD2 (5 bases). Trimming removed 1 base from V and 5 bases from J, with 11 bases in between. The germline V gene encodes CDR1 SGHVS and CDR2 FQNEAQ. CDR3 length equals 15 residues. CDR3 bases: TGTGCCAGCAGCTTAGAGGCTAGCTATACCGGGGAGCTGTTTTTT. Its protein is CASSLEASYTGELFF.

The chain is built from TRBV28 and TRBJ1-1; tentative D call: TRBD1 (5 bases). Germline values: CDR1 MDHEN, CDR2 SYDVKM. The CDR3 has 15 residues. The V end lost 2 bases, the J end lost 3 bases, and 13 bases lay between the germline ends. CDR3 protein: CASSLMGLDHTEAFF. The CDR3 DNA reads TGTGCCAGCAGTTTAATGGGGCTTGATCACACTGAAGCTTTCTTT.

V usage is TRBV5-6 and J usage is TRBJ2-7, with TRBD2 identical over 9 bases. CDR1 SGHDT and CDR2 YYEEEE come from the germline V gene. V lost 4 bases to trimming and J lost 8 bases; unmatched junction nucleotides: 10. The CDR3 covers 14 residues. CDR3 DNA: TGTGCCAGCAGCGAGGGGGGGACTAGCTGGAAGCAGTACTTC. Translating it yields CASSEGGTSWKQYF. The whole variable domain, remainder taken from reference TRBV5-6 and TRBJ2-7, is DAGVTQSPTHLIKTRGQQVTLRCSPKSGHDTVSWYQQALGQGPQFIFQYYEEEERQRGNFPDRFSGHQFPNYSSELNVNALLLGDSALYLCASSEGGTSWKQYFGPGTRLTVT.

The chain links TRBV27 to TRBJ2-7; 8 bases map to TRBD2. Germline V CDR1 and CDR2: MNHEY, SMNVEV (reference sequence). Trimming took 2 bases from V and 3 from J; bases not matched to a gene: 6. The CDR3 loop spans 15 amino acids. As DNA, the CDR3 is TGTGCCAGCAGTTTAGGGGCGGGGGGTTTCTACGAGCAGTACTTC. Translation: CASSLGAGGFYEQYF.

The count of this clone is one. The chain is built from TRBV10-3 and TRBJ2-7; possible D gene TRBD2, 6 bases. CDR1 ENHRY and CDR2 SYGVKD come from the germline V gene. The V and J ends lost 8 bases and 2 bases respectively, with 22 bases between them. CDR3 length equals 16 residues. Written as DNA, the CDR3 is TGTGCCATCGGGGGGAGTGAGGTCACTTCCACCTACGAGCAGTACTTC. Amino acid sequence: CAIGGSEVTSTYEQYF.